These T cell receptor beta chains were read from a single sample in a study of T-cell reconstitution after alpha-beta-depleted transplantation in children. TCRdb used MiXCR to reprocess the PCR reads, holding one entry per CDR3 protein. Seen here are about a million distinct CDR3 sequences, 25% to 35% observed once, and the top ten hold more than 25%. The sequencing used PBMCs, mostly from graft donor cells, collected 360 days after TCRalphabeta/CD19-depleted stem cell transplant. The receptors were gathered from a boy younger than two who had a stem cell transplant for SCID, so the T cells may come from the graft donor. Both conserved end residues are part of each CDR3. A D gene is named only where the DNA matches it firmly. A clone size is listed for some rows: how often the clone was seen (once, few, many), or a class if it is expanded.

CDR3aa | CDR3nt | j_gene | d_gene | v_gene | abundance
CASTPGTSPNSDTQYF | TGTGCCAGCACCCCGGGGACTAGCCCAAATTCAGATACGCAGTATTTT | TRBJ2-3 | TRBD2 | TRBV6-1 | .
CASSSLPGGELFF | TGTGCCAGCAGCTCACTCCCGGGCGGGGAGCTGTTTTTT | TRBJ2-2 | . | TRBV7-7 | .
CASSPGLEMYEQFF | TGTGCCAGCTCACCTGGACTAGAGATGTATGAGCAGTTCTTC | TRBJ2-1 | TRBD2 | TRBV18 | .
CASSRGQGYRANEQFF | TGTGCCAGCAGTAGAGGACAGGGGTACCGCGCGAATGAGCAGTTCTTC | TRBJ2-1 | TRBD1 | TRBV28 | few
CASSHDRDNQPQHF | TGTGCCAGCAGTCACGACAGGGACAATCAGCCCCAGCATTTT | TRBJ1-5 | TRBD1 | TRBV4-2 | .
CASSLGQGGNTGELFF | TGTGCCAGCAGTTTAGGTCAGGGAGGGAACACCGGGGAGCTGTTTTTT | TRBJ2-2 | . | TRBV12-3/TRBV12-4 | few
CASTRGQLTNEKLFF | TGTGCCAGCACCCGCGGACAGTTAACTAATGAAAAACTGTTTTTT | TRBJ1-4 | . | TRBV28 | once
CASSPDRERNQHF | TGTGCCAGCAGCCCGGACAGGGAGAGGAACCAGCATTTT | TRBJ1-5 | TRBD1 | TRBV7-2 | few
CASRVAGVGNEQFF | TGTGCCAGCAGAGTAGCGGGGGTAGGAAATGAGCAGTTCTTC | TRBJ2-1 | TRBD2 | TRBV7-2 | once
CSAIHARQIQETQYF | TGCAGTGCTATTCACGCTCGGCAGATCCAAGAGACCCAGTACTTC | TRBJ2-5 | . | TRBV20-1 | few
CASSQGGAGVYEQYF | TGTGCCAGCAGCCAAGGGGGGGCCGGGGTCTACGAGCAGTACTTC | TRBJ2-7 | . | TRBV4-2 | few
CSVSGLLTGSYEQYF | TGCAGTGTTAGCGGTCTGCTCACCGGCTCCTACGAGCAGTACTTC | TRBJ2-7 | . | TRBV20-1 | few
CSASSMSPYNEQFF | TGCAGTGCTAGCTCCATGTCGCCCTACAATGAGCAGTTCTTC | TRBJ2-1 | . | TRBV20-1 | once
CSANRDGDTEAFF | TGCAGTGCAAACAGGGATGGGGACACTGAAGCTTTCTTT | TRBJ1-1 | . | TRBV20-1 | .
CASSYGGQLNTEAFF | TGTGCCAGCAGTTACGGCGGGCAGCTGAACACTGAAGCTTTCTTT | TRBJ1-1 | . | TRBV6-5 | .
CASRPLGGASTDTQYF | TGTGCCAGCAGGCCTCTTGGGGGGGCTAGCACAGATACGCAGTATTTT | TRBJ2-3 | . | TRBV7-2 | many
CASSLEGWVASTDTQYF | TGTGCCAGCAGCTTAGAGGGGTGGGTGGCTAGCACAGATACGCAGTATTTT | TRBJ2-3 | . | TRBV11-2 | .
CASSLLTGRGTGELFF | TGTGCCAGCAGCCTATTGACAGGGAGAGGTACCGGGGAGCTGTTTTTT | TRBJ2-2 | TRBD1 | TRBV7-9 | many
CAWSREYGYTF | TGTGCCTGGAGTCGGGAATATGGCTACACCTTC | TRBJ1-2 | . | TRBV30 | .
CAWSPALAGGSYNEQFF | TGTGCCTGGAGTCCGGCCTTAGCAGGGGGGTCCTACAATGAGCAGTTCTTC | TRBJ2-1 | . | TRBV30 | once
CASSSDRGGELFF | TGTGCCAGCAGCTCGGACAGGGGGGGGGAGCTGTTTTTT | TRBJ2-2 | TRBD1 | TRBV7-3 | .
CASSPTPTTVTEAFF | TGTGCCAGCAGCCCTACCCCAACTACGGTCACTGAAGCTTTCTTT | TRBJ1-1 | . | TRBV4-2 | few
CSVSSGINNEQFF | TGCAGCGTGTCTAGCGGGATAAACAATGAGCAGTTCTTC | TRBJ2-1 | TRBD2 | TRBV29-1 | few
CASSAGLVNSNTGELFF | TGTGCCAGCAGCGCCGGACTGGTAAATTCGAACACCGGGGAGCTGTTTTTT | TRBJ2-2 | . | TRBV9 | .
CASMKNGVDGYTF | TGTGCCAGCATGAAGAACGGGGTGGATGGCTACACCTTC | TRBJ1-2 | . | TRBV6-2/TRBV6-3 | few
CATQRWETQYF | TGTGCTACACAAAGGTGGGAGACCCAGTACTTC | TRBJ2-5 | . | TRBV28 | few
CASSQELARPGDTQYF | TGTGCCAGCAGCCAAGAGCTAGCCCGACCAGGGGATACGCAGTATTTT | TRBJ2-3 | . | TRBV3-1 | few
CSASREGEKLFF | TGCAGTGCTAGTCGGGAGGGGGAAAAACTGTTTTTT | TRBJ1-4 | . | TRBV20-1 | .
CASSLLREGTEAFF | TGTGCCAGCAGCCTCCTTAGGGAGGGTACTGAAGCTTTCTTT | TRBJ1-1 | . | TRBV2 | many
CASSKGGVSGELFF | TGTGCCAGCAGCAAAGGGGGTGTGTCCGGGGAGCTGTTTTTT | TRBJ2-2 | . | TRBV2 | few